Listed here are 9 T cell receptor beta chains from one sample, sequenced in a study of T cell repertoires in cytomegalovirus infection. A single record per CDR3 protein comes from TCRdb applying MiXCR to the reads. The table includes approximately 1,000,000 distinct CDR3 sequences, roughly a third detected once. Their cognate antigens are unknown. The specimen was cultured CD8+ T cells from PBMCs, collected from culture after CMV antigen stimulation. Receptors were obtained from a human donor in good health (CMV status not recorded). Some clones in this sample may be carry-over from other donors' samples.

The rearrangement joins TRBV11-3 to TRBJ2-1; 9 nucleotides align to TRBD1. The CDR3 totals 19 residues. After removal of 4 bases from V and 3 bases from J, the junction contained 16 bases not matched to a gene. Germline lookup yields CDR1 SGHNT and CDR2 YENEEA. The CDR3 DNA reads as TGTGCCAGCAGCTCCCCCAAGGGACCCACAGGGGGCAGCTACAATGAGCAGTTCTTC. Its translation: CASSSPKGPTGGSYNEQFF.

The DNA for the CDR3 is TGTGCCAGCAGCCCTGGAATCGCCGTAAACACTGAAGCTTTCTTT. This encodes CASSPGIAVNTEAFF. V and J are TRBV7-9 and TRBJ1-1; no definite D call. Germline assignment: CDR1 SEHNR and CDR2 FQNEAQ (reference sequence). The CDR3 is 15 residues long. Trimming cost V 5 bases and J 2 bases, with 15 bases left between them.

This rearrangement joins TRBV27 to TRBJ1-2, with 9 positions matching TRBD1. V dropped 6 bases and J dropped 7; count of bases not matched to a gene: 9. Looked up from germline, CDR1 is MNHEY and CDR2 is SMNVEV (reference sequence). The CDR3 covers 14 residues. DNA for the CDR3: TGTGCCAGCAGAACAACAGGGGGCGGGGGTGGCTACACCTTC. It encodes CASRTTGGGGGYTF.

This clonotype was seen a few times. The J gene is TRBJ2-7, the V gene TRBV20-1; D is ambiguous. This CDR3 is 13 amino acids long. Trimming stripped 6 bases from V and 2 bases from J, with 14 bases between. Germline V gene data show CDR1 as DFQATT and CDR2 as SNEGSKA (reference sequence). The DNA of the CDR3 is TGCAGTGCCACGGGCGGAACTCCCTACGAGCAGTACGTC. Its translation: CSATGGTPYEQYV.

V and J are TRBV28 and TRBJ1-1; the D is unclear. Trimming cost V 7 bases and J 1 base, with 16 bases left between them. This CDR3 is 15 amino acids long. Germline loops: CDR1 MDHEN, CDR2 SYDVKM. The CDR3 loop is CASTRGYGENTEAFF. For the CDR3, the DNA is TGTGCCAGCACCAGAGGGTACGGCGAGAACACTGAAGCTTTCTTT.

This chain joins TRBV5-1 and TRBJ2-7; perhaps D is TRBD1 or TRBD2 (7 bases each). This CDR3 contains 15 residues. In germline, CDR1 is SGHRS, CDR2 YFSETQ. V lost 0 bases to trimming and J lost 2 bases, with 12 bases between them. DNA for the CDR3: TGCGCCAGCAGCTTGGACAGGGGAGGGGCCTACGAGCAGTACGTC. This translates into CASSLDRGGAYEQYV.

This clonotype has only a few counts. The V call is TRBV7-9, the J call TRBJ2-1, with D possibly matching TRBD2 (5 bases). The CDR3 has 17 residues. Germline V gene data show CDR1 as SEHNR and CDR2 as FQNEAQ (reference sequence). Trimming cost V 8 bases and J 3 bases, with 23 bases left between them. This chain's CDR3 is CASFPRTGNGYYNEQFF. The DNA for the CDR3 is TGTGCCAGCTTCCCTCGTACGGGAAACGGGTACTACAATGAGCAGTTCTTC.

The gene calls are TRBV6-5 and TRBJ2-5; TRBD1 aligns across 9 bases. Per the germline V gene, CDR1 is MNHEY and CDR2 is SVGAGI. The V and J ends lost 4 bases and 8 bases, in that order; junction bases with no gene match: 5. There are 13 residues in the CDR3. The CDR3 region has the DNA TGTGCCAGCAGTTCCGGGGACAGGGCCACCCAGTACTTC. It yields the protein CASSSGDRATQYF.

This clonotype was seen at least ten times. This chain uses TRBV7-9 with TRBJ2-7; TRBD1 is a possible D gene (6 bases). Trimming shortened V by 1 base and J by 5 bases, and 12 bases separated the two germline ends. The CDR3 sequence is 14 residues long. The germline gives CDR1 SEHNR, CDR2 FQNEAQ (reference sequence). CDR3 protein: CASSLEVSGDEQYV. Here the CDR3 DNA reads TGTGCCAGCAGCTTAGAAGTGTCAGGGGACGAGCAGTACGTC.